A selection of T cell receptor beta chains follows, all from one sample in a study of memory CD4+ T cells and cytomegalovirus serostatus. The data were produced by immunoSEQ multiplex PCR, yet TCRdb's version contains in-frame clones alone and is incomplete. The sample shows over 35,000 clones, about three quarters of them seen only once. What was sequenced was memory CD4+ T cells from blood. The receptors stem from an adult in good health and CMV-seronegative. Both conserved end residues are part of each CDR3. D genes are given only for firm matches. Clone size is stated in some rows and not others, as once, few, many or a class when expanded.

cdr3_nt cdr3_aa v_call clone_size j_call d_call
TGTGCCAGCAGTTACGAGGGACAGGGGGGATTCACTGAAGCTTTCTTT CASSYEGQGGFTEAFF TRBV6-5 - TRBJ1-1 TRBD1
TGTGCCAGCAGTGAATCCCGTGGGGGGACCAATGAAAAACTGTTTTTT CASSESRGGTNEKLFF TRBV25-1 - TRBJ1-4 -
TGTGCCAGCAGCCCGGGACTCACTAGCGGAGTGAGCACAGATACGCAGTATTTT CASSPGLTSGVSTDTQYF TRBV11-3 few TRBJ2-3 TRBD2
TGTGCCAGCAGTGACGGGACTCCAATTTACGAGCAGTACTTC CASSDGTPIYEQYF TRBV2 - TRBJ2-7 -
TGTGCCAGCAGTGGGATGCTGGGAAACACCATATATTTT CASSGMLGNTIYF TRBV6-1 - TRBJ1-3 -
TGTGCCAGCAGAACCGGGACAGGGGAAGGGGAAAAACTGTTTTTT CASRTGTGEGEKLFF TRBV6-1 - TRBJ1-4 TRBD1
TGCGCCAGCAGTGAGTCTTTTACCGAAGCCCATAACAATGAGCAGTTCTTC CASSESFTEAHNNEQFF TRBV10-1 - TRBJ2-1 -
TGTGCCAGCAGTGTACAGGTTATCTCTGGAAACACCATATATTTT CASSVQVISGNTIYF TRBV6-1 few TRBJ1-3 -
TGTGCCAGCAGTGTACGGTCCGAGGGCGCCTACGAGCAGTACTTC CASSVRSEGAYEQYF TRBV6-1 - TRBJ2-7 -
TGCAGTGCGGTCTCCGTGGGGGAGCAGTACTTC CSAVSVGEQYF TRBV20-1 once TRBJ2-7 -
TGTGCCAGTAGTATAGGAAACACCGGGGAGCTGTTTTTT CASSIGNTGELFF TRBV19 - TRBJ2-2 -
TGCGCCAGCAGCCCCGGACAGGGCCGTTACGATGAAGCTTTCTTT CASSPGQGRYDEAFF TRBV5-1 - TRBJ1-1 TRBD1
TGTGCCGGGAAACCACAGGGAAATGAAAAACTGTTTTTT CAGKPQGNEKLFF TRBV30 - TRBJ1-4 -
TGCAGCGTTGAAGATCTTCAGGTTTGGGAGACCCAGTACTTC CSVEDLQVWETQYF TRBV29-1 - TRBJ2-5 -
TGTGCCAGCAGCTTAGCGGGAAGCACAGATACGCAGTATTTT CASSLAGSTDTQYF TRBV7-2 - TRBJ2-3 -
TGCGCCAGCAGCTTGAACTTGCGGGGGAACTCCTACGAGCAGTACTTC CASSLNLRGNSYEQYF TRBV5-1 medium-sized TRBJ2-7 TRBD2
TGTGCCATCAGTGAGTCGGGGAGGGGGAACTATGGCTACACCTTC CAISESGRGNYGYTF TRBV10-3 - TRBJ1-2 -
TGTGCCAGCAGTGAAGGGGGTATGGGGAGGAGCAACTATGGCTACACCTTC CASSEGGMGRSNYGYTF TRBV2 - TRBJ1-2 -
TGTGCCAGCAGCTCCAGACTAGCGGGAGCCTACGAGCAGTACTTC CASSSRLAGAYEQYF TRBV7-2 - TRBJ2-7 TRBD2
TGTGCCAGCAGCCAACAGGTAACCCAAGCTAACTATGGCTACACCTTC CASSQQVTQANYGYTF TRBV5-6 - TRBJ1-2 -
TGTGCCAGCAGCTTAGGGGCAAACTATGGCTACACCTTC CASSLGANYGYTF TRBV11-2 - TRBJ1-2 -
TGTGCCAGCAGAGAGATAGCGGGACGCTACAATGAGCAGTTCTTC CASREIAGRYNEQFF TRBV6-6 - TRBJ2-1 TRBD2
TGTGCCAGCAGCTTGTTTGGTGGGGGAAACACCATATATTTT CASSLFGGGNTIYF TRBV5-6 few TRBJ1-3 -
TGTGCCAGCAGCCGGGACAGCTACAATGAGCAGTTCTTC CASSRDSYNEQFF TRBV6-6 - TRBJ2-1 TRBD1
TGTGCTAGCAGCTTAGCAGGGAGAGAGACCCAGTACTTC CASSLAGRETQYF TRBV7-7 - TRBJ2-5 -
TGTGCCAGCCTTGGCTTGGCTCACACTGAAGCTTTCTTT CASLGLAHTEAFF TRBV2 - TRBJ1-1 -
TGTGCCAGTAGTATGGGGATAGGTTCGATAGAGACCCAGTACTTC CASSMGIGSIETQYF TRBV19 - TRBJ2-5 -
TGTGCCAGCAGACGGACAGTTAAAGAGACCCAGTACTTC CASRRTVKETQYF TRBV6-6 - TRBJ2-5 -
TGTGCCAGCAGCCACCCACAGGGGAGAGGATCACCCCTCCACTTT CASSHPQGRGSPLHF TRBV7-9 - TRBJ1-6 TRBD1